These T cell receptor beta chains were read from a single sample in a study of T cell changes during pregnancy in multiple sclerosis. Produced via immunoSEQ multiplex PCR; TCRdb's table is partial and in-frame only. Here the sample spans 23,000 or so clones, about nine tenths being singletons. The sequencing here drew on CD8+ T cells from peripheral blood mononuclear cells, taken in the first trimester of pregnancy. These receptors were taken from a female donor in good health, enrolled as a control in a pregnancy study. Both conserved end residues are part of each CDR3. D genes are given only for firm matches. Clone size is given for some rows only: seen once, a few or many times, or a class if the clone is expanded.

v_gene: TRBV4-2; j_gene: TRBJ1-4; abundance: -; d_gene: -; CDR3nt: TGTGCCAGCAGGACAGTTTCAGGAGAAAAACTGTTTTTT; CDR3aa: CASRTVSGEKLFF
v_gene: TRBV19; j_gene: TRBJ1-3; abundance: -; d_gene: TRBD1; CDR3nt: TGTGCCAGTTTCCTCGCCGGGACAGGGGGAAACACCATATATTTT; CDR3aa: CASFLAGTGGNTIYF
v_gene: TRBV28; j_gene: TRBJ2-7; abundance: -; d_gene: -; CDR3nt: TGTGCCAGCCTCAGGGGAATCAAGTACTTC; CDR3aa: CASLRGIKYF
v_gene: TRBV2; j_gene: TRBJ1-3; abundance: once; d_gene: -; CDR3nt: TGTGCCAGCAGTGAGGGCAGAAGGTTTTCCTCTGGAAACACCATATATTTT; CDR3aa: CASSEGRRFSSGNTIYF
v_gene: TRBV4-3; j_gene: TRBJ1-2; abundance: -; d_gene: TRBD1; CDR3nt: TGCGCCAGCAGCCAGTCCAGACAGGGGGGGAACTATGGCTACACCTTC; CDR3aa: CASSQSRQGGNYGYTF
v_gene: TRBV4-1; j_gene: TRBJ2-3; abundance: -; d_gene: TRBD1; CDR3nt: TGCGCCAGCAGCCAACGGGACAGCAGCACAGATACGCAGTATTTT; CDR3aa: CASSQRDSSTDTQYF
v_gene: TRBV6-6; j_gene: TRBJ1-4; abundance: once; d_gene: TRBD1; CDR3nt: TGTGCCAGCAGTACAGGGGTTCGGTCGTATGAAAAACTGTTTTTT; CDR3aa: CASSTGVRSYEKLFF
v_gene: TRBV2; j_gene: TRBJ1-1; abundance: -; d_gene: -; CDR3nt: TGTGCCACCCCCGGGGGGCAGGGAGGCACTGAAGCTTTCTTT; CDR3aa: CATPGGQGGTEAFF
v_gene: TRBV10-3; j_gene: TRBJ1-4; abundance: -; d_gene: TRBD1; CDR3nt: TGTGCCATCAGTGGGGACAGGGCCCGTCCAACTAATGAAAAACTGTTTTTT; CDR3aa: CAISGDRARPTNEKLFF
v_gene: TRBV29-1; j_gene: TRBJ1-1; abundance: once; d_gene: -; CDR3nt: TGCAGCGTTGAGGGGGGTGGAAACACTGAAGCTTTCTTT; CDR3aa: CSVEGGGNTEAFF
v_gene: TRBV15; j_gene: TRBJ2-7; abundance: -; d_gene: -; CDR3nt: TGTGCCACCAGACAGGAGTCCTACGAGCAGTACTTC; CDR3aa: CATRQESYEQYF
v_gene: TRBV28; j_gene: TRBJ2-7; abundance: -; d_gene: TRBD1; CDR3nt: TGTGCCAGCAATATGGATAGGGACAGGAGCTCCTACGAGCAGTACTTC; CDR3aa: CASNMDRDRSSYEQYF
v_gene: TRBV7-3; j_gene: TRBJ2-3; abundance: -; d_gene: TRBD2; CDR3nt: TGTGCCAGCAGCCCGGGAGGGGATACGCAGTATTTT; CDR3aa: CASSPGGDTQYF
v_gene: TRBV14; j_gene: TRBJ1-2; abundance: -; d_gene: TRBD1; CDR3nt: TGTGCCAGCAGCCAAGGAAACAGGGGAGGAAACTATGGCTACACCTTC; CDR3aa: CASSQGNRGGNYGYTF
v_gene: TRBV7-9; j_gene: TRBJ2-1; abundance: -; d_gene: -; CDR3nt: TGTGCCAGCAGCTTGAGACAATACAATGAGCAGTTCTTC; CDR3aa: CASSLRQYNEQFF
v_gene: TRBV7-9; j_gene: TRBJ1-2; abundance: -; d_gene: TRBD1; CDR3nt: TGTGCCAGCATCCTACAGGGGGCGAGCTATGGCTACACCTTC; CDR3aa: CASILQGASYGYTF
v_gene: TRBV4-3; j_gene: TRBJ1-1; abundance: -; d_gene: -; CDR3nt: TGCGCCAGCAGCCAAGATTGGGGGGGGGTCACTGAAGCTTTCTTT; CDR3aa: CASSQDWGGVTEAFF
v_gene: TRBV5-6; j_gene: TRBJ2-7; abundance: -; d_gene: TRBD2; CDR3nt: TGTGCCAGCAGCTTGGTCGCTAGCGGGGGCTACGAGCAGTACTTC; CDR3aa: CASSLVASGGYEQYF
v_gene: TRBV7-9; j_gene: TRBJ2-7; abundance: -; d_gene: -; CDR3nt: TGTGCCAGCAGCTTAGTTCACGGGGAAGGATGGTTCGAGCAGTACTTC; CDR3aa: CASSLVHGEGWFEQYF
v_gene: TRBV27; j_gene: TRBJ1-5; abundance: -; d_gene: -; CDR3nt: TGTGCCAGCAGTCTAGCTCCAACCTCGCATCAGCCCCAGCATTTT; CDR3aa: CASSLAPTSHQPQHF
v_gene: TRBV25-1; j_gene: TRBJ2-7; abundance: -; d_gene: -; CDR3nt: TGTGCCAGCACTCCTCCGACAGTTTCCTACGAGCAGTACTTC; CDR3aa: CASTPPTVSYEQYF
v_gene: TRBV7-9; j_gene: TRBJ2-7; abundance: -; d_gene: TRBD1; CDR3nt: TGTGCCAGCAGCTCCGTAAGGGACAGGTCCTACGAGCAGTACTTC; CDR3aa: CASSSVRDRSYEQYF
v_gene: TRBV7-6; j_gene: TRBJ2-7; abundance: -; d_gene: TRBD1; CDR3nt: TGTGCCAGCAGCTTAAAGCTCGACCCCCGGGACAGCCCCCAGTTC; CDR3aa: CASSLKLDPRDSPQF
v_gene: TRBV7-3; j_gene: TRBJ2-3; abundance: -; d_gene: TRBD1; CDR3nt: TGTGCCAGCAGCGCACAGGGGGCCCCCGCAGATACGCAGTATTTT; CDR3aa: CASSAQGAPADTQYF
v_gene: TRBV9; j_gene: TRBJ1-1; abundance: -; d_gene: -; CDR3nt: TGTGCCAGCAGCGCGGGGGGAAGTGGCACTGAAGCTTTCTTT; CDR3aa: CASSAGGSGTEAFF